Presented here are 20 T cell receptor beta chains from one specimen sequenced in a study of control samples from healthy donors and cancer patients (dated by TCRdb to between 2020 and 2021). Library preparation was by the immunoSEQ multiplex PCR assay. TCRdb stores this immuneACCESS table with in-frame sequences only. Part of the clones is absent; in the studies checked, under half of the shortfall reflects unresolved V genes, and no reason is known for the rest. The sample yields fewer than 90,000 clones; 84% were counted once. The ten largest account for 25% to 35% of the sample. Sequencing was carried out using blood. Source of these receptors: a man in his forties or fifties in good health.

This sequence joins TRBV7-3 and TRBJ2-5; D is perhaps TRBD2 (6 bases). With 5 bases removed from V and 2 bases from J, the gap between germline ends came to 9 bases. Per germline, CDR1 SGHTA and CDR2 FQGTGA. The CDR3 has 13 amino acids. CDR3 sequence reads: CASSLSGQETQYF. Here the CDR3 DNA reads TGTGCCAGCAGCCTTAGCGGACAAGAGACCCAGTACTTC.

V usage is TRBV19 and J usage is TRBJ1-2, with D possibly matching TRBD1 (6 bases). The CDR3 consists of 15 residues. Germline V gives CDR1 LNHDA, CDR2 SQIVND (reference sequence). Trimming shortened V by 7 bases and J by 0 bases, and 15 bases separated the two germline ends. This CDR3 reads CASTPGQLANYGYTF. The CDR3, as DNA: TGTGCCAGTACCCCAGGACAGTTAGCTAACTATGGCTACACCTTC.

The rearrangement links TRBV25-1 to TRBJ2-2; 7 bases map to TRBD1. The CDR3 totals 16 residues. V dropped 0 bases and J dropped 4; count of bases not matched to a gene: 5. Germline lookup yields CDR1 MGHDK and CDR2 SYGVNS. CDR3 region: CASSEYEGASTGELFF. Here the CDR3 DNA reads TGTGCCAGCAGTGAATATGAGGGGGCCAGCACCGGGGAGCTGTTTTTT.

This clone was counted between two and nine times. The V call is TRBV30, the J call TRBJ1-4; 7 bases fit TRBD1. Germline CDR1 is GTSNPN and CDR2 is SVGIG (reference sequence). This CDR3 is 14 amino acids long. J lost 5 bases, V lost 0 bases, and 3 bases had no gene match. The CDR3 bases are TGTGCCTGGAGTGTACACAGGGGAAATGAAAAACTGTTTTTT. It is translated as CAWSVHRGNEKLFF.

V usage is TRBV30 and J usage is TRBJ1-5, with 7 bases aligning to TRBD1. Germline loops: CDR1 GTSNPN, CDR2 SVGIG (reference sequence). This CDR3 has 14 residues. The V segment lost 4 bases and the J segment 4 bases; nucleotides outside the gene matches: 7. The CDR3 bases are TGTGCCTGGACCAAAGGGGGCGGAAATCAGCCCCAGCATTTT. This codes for CAWTKGGGNQPQHF.

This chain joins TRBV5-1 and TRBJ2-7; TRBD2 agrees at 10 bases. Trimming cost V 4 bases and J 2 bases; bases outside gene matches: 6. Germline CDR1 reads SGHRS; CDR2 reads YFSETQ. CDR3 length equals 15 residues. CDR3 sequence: CASSKSSGSTYEQYF. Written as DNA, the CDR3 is TGCGCCAGCAGCAAATCTAGCGGGAGTACCTACGAGCAGTACTTC.

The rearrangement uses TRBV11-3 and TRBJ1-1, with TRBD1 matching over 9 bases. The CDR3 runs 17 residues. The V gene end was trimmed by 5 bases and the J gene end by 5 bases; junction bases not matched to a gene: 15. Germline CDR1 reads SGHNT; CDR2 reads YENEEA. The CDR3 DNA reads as TGTGCCAGCAGCGGTCACCGCCCGGGACAGGGACGAACTGAAGCTTTCTTT. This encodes CASSGHRPGQGRTEAFF.

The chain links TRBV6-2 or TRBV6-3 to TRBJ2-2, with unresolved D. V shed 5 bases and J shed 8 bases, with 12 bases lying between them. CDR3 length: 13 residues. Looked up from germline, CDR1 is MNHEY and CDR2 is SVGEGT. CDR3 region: CASSIGPPGELFF. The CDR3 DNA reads TGTGCCAGCAGTATCGGGCCGCCGGGGGAGCTGTTTTTT.

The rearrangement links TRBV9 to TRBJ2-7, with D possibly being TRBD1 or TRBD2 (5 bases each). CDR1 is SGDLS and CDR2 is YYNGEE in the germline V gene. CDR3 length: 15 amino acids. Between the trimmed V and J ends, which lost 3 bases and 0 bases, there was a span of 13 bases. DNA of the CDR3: TGTGCCAGCAGCGCCGACCCGGGGCCCTCCTACGAGCAGTACTTC. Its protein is CASSADPGPSYEQYF.

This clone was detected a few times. In nucleotides, the CDR3 is TGCAGTGCTAGGGAGAGCGGACAGCAGTTCTTC. Amino acid sequence: CSARESGQQFF. V gene TRBV20-1 combines with J gene TRBJ2-1; D is perhaps TRBD2 (5 bases). The V and J ends lost 3 bases and 11 bases respectively, with 11 bases between them. The CDR3 loop spans 11 amino acids. Germline V CDR1 and CDR2: DFQATT, SNEGSKA (reference sequence).

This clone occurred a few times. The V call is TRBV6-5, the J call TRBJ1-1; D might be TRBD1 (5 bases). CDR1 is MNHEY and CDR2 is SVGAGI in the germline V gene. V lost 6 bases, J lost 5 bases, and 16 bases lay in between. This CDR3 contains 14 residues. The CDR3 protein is CASRNGGGGTEAFF. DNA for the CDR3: TGTGCCAGCAGAAACGGGGGTGGAGGGACTGAAGCTTTCTTT.

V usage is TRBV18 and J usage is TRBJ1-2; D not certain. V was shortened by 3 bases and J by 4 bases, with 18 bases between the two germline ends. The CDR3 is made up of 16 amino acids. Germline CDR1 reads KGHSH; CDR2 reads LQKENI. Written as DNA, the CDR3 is TGTGCCAGCTCACCCGCCCGGATGGTAGGCGGCTATGGCTACACCTTC. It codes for CASSPARMVGGYGYTF.

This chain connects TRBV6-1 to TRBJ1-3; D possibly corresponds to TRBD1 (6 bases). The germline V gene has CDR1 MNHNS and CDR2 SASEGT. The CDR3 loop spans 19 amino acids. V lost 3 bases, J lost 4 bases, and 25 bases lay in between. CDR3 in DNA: TGTGCCAGCAGTGACCCCGCGCATAGGTCGACAGGCTGGGGAAACACCATATATTTT. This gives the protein CASSDPAHRSTGWGNTIYF.

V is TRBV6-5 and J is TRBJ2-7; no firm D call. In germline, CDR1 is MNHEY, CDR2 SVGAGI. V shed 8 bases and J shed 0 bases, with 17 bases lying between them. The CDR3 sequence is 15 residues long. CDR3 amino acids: CASSNGLSSSYEQYF. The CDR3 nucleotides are TGTGCCAGCTCCAATGGCCTATCCAGCTCCTACGAGCAGTACTTC.

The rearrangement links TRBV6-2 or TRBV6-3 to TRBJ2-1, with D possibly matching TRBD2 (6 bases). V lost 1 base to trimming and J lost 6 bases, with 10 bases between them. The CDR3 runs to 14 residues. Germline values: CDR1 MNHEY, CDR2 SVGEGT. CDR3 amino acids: CASSYFGGLNEQFF. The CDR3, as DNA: TGTGCCAGCAGTTACTTCGGGGGACTCAATGAGCAGTTCTTC.

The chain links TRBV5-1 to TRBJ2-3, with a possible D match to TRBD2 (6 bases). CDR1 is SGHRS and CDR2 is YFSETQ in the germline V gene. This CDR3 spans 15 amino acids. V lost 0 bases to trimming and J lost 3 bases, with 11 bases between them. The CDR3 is CASSLEGGGTDTQYF. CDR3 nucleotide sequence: TGCGCCAGCAGCTTGGAGGGAGGAGGGACAGATACGCAGTATTTT.

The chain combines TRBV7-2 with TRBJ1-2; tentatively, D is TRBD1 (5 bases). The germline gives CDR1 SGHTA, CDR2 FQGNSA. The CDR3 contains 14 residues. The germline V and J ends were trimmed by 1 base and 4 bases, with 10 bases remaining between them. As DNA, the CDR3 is TGTGCCAGCAGCTTAGTTGACAGCCTCTATGGCTACACCTTC. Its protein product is CASSLVDSLYGYTF.

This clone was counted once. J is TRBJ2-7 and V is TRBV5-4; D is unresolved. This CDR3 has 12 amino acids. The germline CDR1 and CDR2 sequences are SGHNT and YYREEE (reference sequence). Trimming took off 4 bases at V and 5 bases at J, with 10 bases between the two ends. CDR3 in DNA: TGTGCCAGCAGCCTGCCGGCCGACGAGCAGTACTTC. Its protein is CASSLPADEQYF.

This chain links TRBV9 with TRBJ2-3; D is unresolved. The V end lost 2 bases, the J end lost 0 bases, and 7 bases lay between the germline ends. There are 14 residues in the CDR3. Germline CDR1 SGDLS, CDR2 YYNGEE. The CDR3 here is CASSVMGSTDTQYF. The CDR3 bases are TGTGCCAGCAGCGTTATGGGTAGCACAGATACGCAGTATTTT.

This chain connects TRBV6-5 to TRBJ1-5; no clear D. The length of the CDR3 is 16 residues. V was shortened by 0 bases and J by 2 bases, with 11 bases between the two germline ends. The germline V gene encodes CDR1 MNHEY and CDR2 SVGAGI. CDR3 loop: CASSYSPQNGNQPQHF. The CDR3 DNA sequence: TGTGCCAGCAGTTACTCGCCCCAGAACGGCAATCAGCCCCAGCATTTT.